The rows below give T cell receptor beta chains drawn from one sample of a study of PD-1 blockade in classical Hodgkin lymphoma. Sequencing used immunoSEQ multiplex PCR; TCRdb keeps in-frame clones, though not all of them. The profile shows about 41,000 clones, more than 85% of them singletons. This material consisted of peripheral blood mononuclear cells (PBMCs), taken before the second cycle of nivolumab. The receptors were sampled from a human donor with classical Hodgkin lymphoma. The CDR3 runs from the conserved cysteine through the conserved F or W. A D gene is named only where the DNA matches it firmly. The size of a clone is reported for some rows only, either as once, few or many, or as a class for expanded clones.

- TRBJ1-2 TRBV5-1 - TGCGCCAGCAGCATAACAGGGAGTGCCTATGGCTACACCTTC CASSITGSAYGYTF
- TRBJ2-1 TRBV4-3 TRBD1 TGCGCCAGCAGCGGCGGGACAGGGTACAATGAGCAGTTCTTC CASSGGTGYNEQFF
- TRBJ1-1 TRBV7-2 - TGTGCCAGCAGCCACGACAGCACTGAAGCTTTCTTT CASSHDSTEAFF
- TRBJ2-3 TRBV6-4 TRBD2 TGTGCCACCGCCCCGACTAGCGTTGGCACAGATACGCAGTATTTT CATAPTSVGTDTQYF
- TRBJ1-1 TRBV29-1 - TGTTCAGGGCACAGGAACACTGAAGCTTTCTTT CSGHRNTEAFF
- TRBJ2-7 TRBV19 TRBD1 TGTGCCAGTAGTATTGGCGTAAGGACAGGGGGTACCGAGCAGTACTTC CASSIGVRTGGTEQYF
once TRBJ2-1 TRBV2 TRBD1 TGTGCCACCTCAGGCCTGACAGGGCTTGAGCAGTTCTTC CATSGLTGLEQFF
- TRBJ2-7 TRBV7-9 - TGTGCCAGCAGCCTAGGGGAGACACTTTCCTACGAGCAGTACTTC CASSLGETLSYEQYF
- TRBJ1-1 TRBV28 - TGTGCCAGCAGTTTAGCAGGGTATCGCACTGAAGCTTTCTTT CASSLAGYRTEAFF
- TRBJ1-3 TRBV5-6 - TGTGCCAGCAATGAAGTGATGGGAAACACCATATATTTT CASNEVMGNTIYF
few TRBJ1-1 TRBV23-1 - TGCGCCAGTGGGGGAGGGACTGAAGCTTTCTTT CASGGGTEAFF
- TRBJ2-1 TRBV6-5 TRBD2 TGTGCCAGCAGTCAAAGCGGGGGGCTCCGATTTGAGCAGTTCTTC CASSQSGGLRFEQFF
- TRBJ2-1 TRBV28 TRBD1 TGTGCCAGCAGATTAAGACCTCAGGGGGCGCGGGAGTTCTTC CASRLRPQGAREFF
- TRBJ1-1 TRBV28 - TGTGCCAGCAGCCCAGAGGTGAACACTGAAGCTTTCTTT CASSPEVNTEAFF
- TRBJ2-7 TRBV27 TRBD2 TGTGCCAGCAGTTTAGGGCAGTGGGGTAGCCGGGGGGTTTACGAGCAGTACTTC CASSLGQWGSRGVYEQYF
- TRBJ2-5 TRBV10-2 - TGCGCCAGCAGTGATGGGGGGGCCGAGACCCAGTACTTC CASSDGGAETQYF
- TRBJ1-1 TRBV7-3 - TGTGCCAGCAGCCCTAAAGGGGCCCGTGAAGCTTTCTTT CASSPKGAREAFF
- TRBJ1-4 TRBV6-1 - TGTGCCAGCACCGAAGGGGGGGGCCGTAATGAAAAACTGTTTTTT CASTEGGGRNEKLFF
- TRBJ2-5 TRBV7-9 - TGTGCCAGCAGCTATTTCCGGGACGGCGAAGAGACCCAGTACTTC CASSYFRDGEETQYF
- TRBJ2-5 TRBV9 - TGTGCCAGCAGCGTAGATAGGTTAGAGACCCAGTACTTC CASSVDRLETQYF
- TRBJ2-7 TRBV27 TRBD2 TGTGCCAGCAGTTTACTCCCTATCAGCGGGAAGACCCTATCCTACGAGCAGTACTTC CASSLLPISGKTLSYEQYF
- TRBJ2-3 TRBV15 TRBD2 TGTGCCACCAGCCGAGAAACTGCGGGGGCAGATACGCAGTATTTT CATSRETAGADTQYF
- TRBJ2-2 TRBV2 TRBD1 TGTGCCAGCAGGGGGACAGGATACACCGGGGAGCTGTTTTTT CASRGTGYTGELFF
- TRBJ1-6 TRBV7-9 - TGTGCCAGCAGCGACGGGGTCGCGCCCCTCCACTTT CASSDGVAPLHF
- TRBJ2-1 TRBV10-2 TRBD2 TGCGCCAGCAGTGAGGCAGCCGGGACTAGCGTCGATGAGCAGTTCTTC CASSEAAGTSVDEQFF
- TRBJ2-3 TRBV5-1 TRBD2 TGCGCCAGCAGCGACGGAGGGGCTAGCGGGTACACAGATACGCAGTATTTT CASSDGGASGYTDTQYF
once TRBJ2-1 TRBV11-2 TRBD2 TGTGCCAGCAGCGCAGAAGGACTAGCGGGAGGGCCGTTGAGGAATGAGCAGTTCTTC CASSAEGLAGGPLRNEQFF
- TRBJ1-2 TRBV27 - TGTGCCAGCAGGGTGAGCGCAAACTATGGCTACACCTTC CASRVSANYGYTF
- TRBJ2-2 TRBV6-1 - TGTGCCAGCAGTGCCGTAACCGGGGAGCTGTTTTTT CASSAVTGELFF
- TRBJ1-2 TRBV7-9 - TGTGCCAGCAGCCGGAATAAAGCCGGGACCCTGGGGCGCGGCTACACCTTC CASSRNKAGTLGRGYTF
- TRBJ2-7 TRBV7-2 - TGTGCCAGCAGCTTAGATGTGACTGAGTACGAGCAGTACTTC CASSLDVTEYEQYF
- TRBJ2-1 TRBV5-1 TRBD2 TGCGCCAGCAGCTCCCGGGGGGGGGACAATGAGCAGTTCTTC CASSSRGGDNEQFF
- TRBJ2-1 TRBV5-4 - TGTGCCAGCAGCTTGGACACCTCCCTCTACAATGAGCAGTTCTTC CASSLDTSLYNEQFF
- TRBJ2-3 TRBV9 - TGTGCCAGCAGCGCCGGGCCCTGGAAGGCAGATACGCAGTATTTT CASSAGPWKADTQYF
- TRBJ2-5 TRBV5-1 - TGCGCCAGCAGTCCCAGTGGGGAGACCCAGTACTTC CASSPSGETQYF
- TRBJ2-5 TRBV6-6 TRBD2 TGTACCAGCAGTTACTGGCGGGGGGGCCTCGAGGAGACCCAGTACTTC CTSSYWRGGLEETQYF